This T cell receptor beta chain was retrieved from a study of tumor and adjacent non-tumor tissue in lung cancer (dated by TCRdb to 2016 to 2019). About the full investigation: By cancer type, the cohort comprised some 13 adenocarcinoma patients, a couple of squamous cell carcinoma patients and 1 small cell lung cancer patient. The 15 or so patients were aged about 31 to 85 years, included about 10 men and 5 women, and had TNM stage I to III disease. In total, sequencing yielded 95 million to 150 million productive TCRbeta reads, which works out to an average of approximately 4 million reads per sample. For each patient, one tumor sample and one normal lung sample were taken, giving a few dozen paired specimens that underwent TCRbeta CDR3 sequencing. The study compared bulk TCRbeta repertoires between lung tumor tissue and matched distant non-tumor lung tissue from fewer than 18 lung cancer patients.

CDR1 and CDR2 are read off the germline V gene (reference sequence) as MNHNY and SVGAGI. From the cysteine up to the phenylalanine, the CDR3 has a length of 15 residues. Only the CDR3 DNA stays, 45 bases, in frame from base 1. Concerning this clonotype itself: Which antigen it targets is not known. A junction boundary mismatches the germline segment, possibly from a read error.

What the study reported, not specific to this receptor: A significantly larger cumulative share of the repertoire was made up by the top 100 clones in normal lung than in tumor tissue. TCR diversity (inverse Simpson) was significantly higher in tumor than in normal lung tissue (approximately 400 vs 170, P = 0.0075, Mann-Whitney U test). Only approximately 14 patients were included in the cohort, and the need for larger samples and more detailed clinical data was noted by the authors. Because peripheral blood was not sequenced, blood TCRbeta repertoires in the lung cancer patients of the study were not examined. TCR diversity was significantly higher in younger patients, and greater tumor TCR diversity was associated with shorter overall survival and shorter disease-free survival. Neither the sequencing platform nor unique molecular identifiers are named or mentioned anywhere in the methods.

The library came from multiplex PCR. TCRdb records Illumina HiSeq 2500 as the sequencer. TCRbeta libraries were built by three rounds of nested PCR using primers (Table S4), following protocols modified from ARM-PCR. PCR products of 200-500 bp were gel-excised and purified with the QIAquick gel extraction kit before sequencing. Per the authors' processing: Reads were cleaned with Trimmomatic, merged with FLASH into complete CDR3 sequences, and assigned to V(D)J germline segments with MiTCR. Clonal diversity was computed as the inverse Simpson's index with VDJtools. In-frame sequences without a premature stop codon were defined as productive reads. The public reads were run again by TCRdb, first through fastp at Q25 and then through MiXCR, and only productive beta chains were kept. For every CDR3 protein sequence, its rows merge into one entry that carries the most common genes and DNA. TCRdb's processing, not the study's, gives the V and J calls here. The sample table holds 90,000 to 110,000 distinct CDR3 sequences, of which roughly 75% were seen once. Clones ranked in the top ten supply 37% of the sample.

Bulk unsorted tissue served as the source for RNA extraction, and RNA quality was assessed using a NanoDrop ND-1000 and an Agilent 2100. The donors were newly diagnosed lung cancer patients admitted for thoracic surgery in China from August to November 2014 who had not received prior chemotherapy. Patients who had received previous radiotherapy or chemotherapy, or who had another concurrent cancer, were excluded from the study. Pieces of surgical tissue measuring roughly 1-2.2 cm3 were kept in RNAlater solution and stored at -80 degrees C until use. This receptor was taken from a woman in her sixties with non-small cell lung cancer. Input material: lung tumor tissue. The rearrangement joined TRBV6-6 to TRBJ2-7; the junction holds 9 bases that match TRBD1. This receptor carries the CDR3 CASRRQTGGDNEQWF. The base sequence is TGTGCCAGCAGACGCCAGACAGGGGGAGACAACGAGCAGTGGTTC.